Following are 27 T cell receptor beta chains from one sample sequenced in a study of long-term antiretroviral therapy in people with HIV (dated by TCRdb to between 2021 and 2023). Sequencing of the TRB variable region was done with the immunoSEQ hsTCRB v3.0 assay at survey level resolution. TCRdb took this table from immuneACCESS and kept in-frame rearrangements with V and J called. Such tables lack part of the clones; where checked against another copy, unresolved V genes explain under half of the gap, and the rest is unexplained. The sample yields tens of thousands of clones; approximately 86% were counted once. The top ten clonotypes cover roughly 3.6% of the sample. The specimen was unsorted PBMCs, collected just before starting antiretroviral therapy. These receptors came from a woman younger than 35 with HIV.

The chain recombines TRBV5-6 with TRBJ1-4; D not certain. Trimming removed 4 bases from V and 7 bases from J, with 14 bases in between. Looked up from germline, CDR1 is SGHDT and CDR2 is YYEEEE. This CDR3 has 14 amino acids. As DNA, the CDR3 is TGTGCCAGCAGCCTAGGCCGACGGGGTGAAAAACTGTTTTTT. Its protein product is CASSLGRRGEKLFF.

The sample holds one count of this clone. V gene TRBV4-1 combines with J gene TRBJ2-7; TRBD2 agrees at 11 bases. V lost 1 base and J lost 2; bases outside the gene matches: 4. Germline values: CDR1 MGHRA, CDR2 YSYEKL. The CDR3 loop spans 16 amino acids. The CDR3: CASSQVGTSGAYEQYF. Written as DNA, the CDR3 is TGCGCCAGCAGCCAAGTCGGGACTAGCGGAGCCTACGAGCAGTACTTC.

V and J are TRBV28 and TRBJ2-3, with D perhaps given as TRBD1 or TRBD2 (5 bases each). The CDR3 is 16 amino acids. Trimming removed 7 bases at V and 1 base at J, with 18 bases between. From germline, CDR1 is MDHEN and CDR2 SYDVKM. As DNA, the CDR3 is TGTGCCAGCACTGGGACCTCCCGTCGGGGCACAGATACGCAGTATTTT. Translating it yields CASTGTSRRGTDTQYF. The variable domain in full, completed from reference TRBV28 and TRBJ2-3, reads DVKVTQSSRYLVKRTGEKVFLECVQDMDHENMFWYRQDPGLGLRLIYFSYDVKMKEKGDIPEGYSVSREKKERFSLILESASTNQTSMYLCASTGTSRRGTDTQYFGPGTRLTVL.

The chain uses TRBV10-1 and TRBJ1-5; a possible D gene is TRBD1 (5 bases). V was clipped by 8 bases and J by 3 bases, with 11 bases between them. The CDR3 totals 13 residues. Looked up from germline, CDR1 is WNHNN and CDR2 is SYGVQD (reference sequence). The CDR3 protein is CASSRELNQPQHF. The CDR3, as DNA: TGCGCCAGCTCCAGGGAGCTCAATCAGCCCCAGCATTTT.

V is TRBV11-1 and J is TRBJ2-5; a weak D match, TRBD2 (5 bases). Germline V gene data show CDR1 as SGHAT and CDR2 as FQDESV (reference sequence). The CDR3 runs 14 residues. The V gene lost 2 bases and the J gene lost 6 bases, with 13 bases spanning the gap. The CDR3 DNA reads as TGTGCCAGCAGCTTATTTGGGAGTAGACAGACCCAGTACTTC. Protein product: CASSLFGSRQTQYF.

The V gene is TRBV7-2, the J gene TRBJ2-3; TRBD1 agrees at 11 bases. Trimming at V came to 7 bases and at J to 6 bases, leaving 9 bases not matched to a gene. The CDR3 sequence is 15 residues long. In germline, CDR1 is SGHTA, CDR2 FQGNSA. Here the CDR3 reads CASNHRTGGSDTQYF. The CDR3 DNA follows: TGTGCCAGCAACCACCGGACAGGGGGCTCGGATACGCAGTATTTT.

This clone was seen a handful of times. This chain uses TRBV5-1 with TRBJ2-7; D may match TRBD1 or TRBD2 (5 bases each). The CDR3 contains 14 residues. The V end lost 4 bases, the J end lost 2 bases, and 13 bases lay between the germline ends. The germline V gene encodes CDR1 SGHRS and CDR2 YFSETQ. CDR3 protein: CASSPGGGTYEQYF. The CDR3, as DNA: TGCGCCAGCAGCCCTGGTGGGGGTACCTACGAGCAGTACTTC.

The chain carries TRBV7-9 and TRBJ2-1; TRBD2 matches 7 bases. Germline CDR1 SEHNR, CDR2 FQNEAQ (reference sequence). J was trimmed by 8 bases and V by 5 bases; bases with no gene match: 12. The CDR3 loop spans 15 amino acids. CDR3 loop: CASSRGRETFDEQFF. The CDR3 region has the DNA TGTGCCAGCAGCCGCGGGCGGGAGACCTTCGATGAGCAGTTCTTC.

The chain has TRBV27 and TRBJ2-7, with 8 bases identical to TRBD2. Losses at the gene ends were 6 bases for V and 4 bases for J; bases not matched to a gene: 17. The CDR3 extends over 17 amino acids. The germline CDR1 and CDR2 sequences are MNHEY and SMNVEV (reference sequence). Written as DNA, the CDR3 is TGTGCCAGCAGCTCAAGCGGGAGCCGAGGCTGGGGTTACGAGCAGTACTTC. It codes for CASSSSGSRGWGYEQYF.

CDR3 amino acids: CASSISHTDLLGEQYF. The CDR3 DNA is TGTGCCAGCAGTATCTCTCATACAGACCTTCTGGGCGAGCAGTACTTC. The chain links TRBV27 to TRBJ2-7, with D hard to call. Trimming removed 5 bases from V and 6 bases from J, with 23 bases in between. In germline, CDR1 is MNHEY, CDR2 SMNVEV (reference sequence). The CDR3 runs to 16 residues.

V usage is TRBV7-9 and J usage is TRBJ1-5, with D unresolved. The CDR3 has 16 amino acids. Trimming took off 5 bases at V and 6 bases at J, with 20 bases between the two ends. CDR1 is SEHNR, CDR2 FQNEAQ, per germline (reference sequence). CDR3: CASSPTGGGVSQPQHF. For the CDR3, the DNA is TGTGCCAGCAGCCCTACGGGCGGTGGGGTAAGTCAGCCCCAGCATTTT.

The chain employs TRBV19 and TRBJ1-1, with 7 positions matching TRBD1. Trimming removed 5 bases from V and 5 bases from J; junction bases left unmatched: 8. Germline CDR1 and CDR2: LNHDA and SQIVND (reference sequence). The CDR3 is 14 residues long. The CDR3 DNA sequence: TGTGCCAGTAGTCTTGAGACAGGGAAAACTGAAGCTTTCTTT. Protein: CASSLETGKTEAFF.

The chain joins TRBV7-9 to TRBJ1-1; D not certain. Trimming left V 3 bases short and J 2 bases short, with 4 bases between. This CDR3 is built from 12 residues. Germline-derived CDR1 and CDR2 are SEHNR and FQNEAQ (reference sequence). The CDR3 loop is CASSFLNTEAFF. The CDR3, as DNA: TGTGCCAGCAGCTTTCTAAACACTGAAGCTTTCTTT.

This clone was detected only once. The chain couples TRBV27 to TRBJ1-3; 7 bases align to TRBD1. This CDR3 has 15 residues. With 4 bases clipped from V and 3 bases from J, the junction kept 6 bases outside the gene matches. From germline, CDR1 is MNHEY and CDR2 SMNVEV (reference sequence). The CDR3 bases are TGTGCCAGCAGTTCCGCACAGGGGTTTGGAAACACCATATATTTT. Translated, it gives CASSSAQGFGNTIYF.

The CDR3 here is CASSSPTGVELFF. In nucleotides, the CDR3 is TGTGCCAGCAGCTCCCCGACGGGAGTGGAGCTGTTTTTT. The rearrangement joins TRBV13 to TRBJ2-2, with a tentative D call TRBD2 (6 bases). Per the germline V gene, CDR1 is PRHDT and CDR2 is FYEKMQ (reference sequence). The CDR3 totals 13 residues. The ends were cut back, 4 bases at V and 10 bases at J, with 13 bases in the middle.

This rearrangement joins TRBV7-2 to TRBJ1-5; possible D gene TRBD1, 5 bases. CDR1 SGHTA and CDR2 FQGNSA come from the germline V gene. V lost 4 bases and J lost 1, with 11 bases in between. The CDR3 runs 15 residues. The CDR3 DNA reads TGTGCCAGCAGCTCATCGACAGTAAGCAATCAGCCCCAGCATTTT. Translation: CASSSSTVSNQPQHF.

This chain connects TRBV7-2 to TRBJ1-2; TRBD1 agrees at 12 bases. The CDR3 loop spans 19 amino acids. V was clipped by 4 bases and J by 4 bases; unmatched bases: 16. The V gene's germline CDR1 is SGHTA and CDR2 FQGNSA. The CDR3 spells CASSSRPGTGGLLGYGYTF. Here the CDR3 DNA reads TGTGCCAGCAGCTCGAGACCCGGGACAGGGGGCTTGTTGGGCTATGGCTACACCTTC.

This clone was observed once. The CDR3 sequence is CASSKQGGDQPQHF. CDR3 nucleotides: TGTGCCAGCAGCAAACAGGGAGGGGATCAGCCCCAGCATTTT. The chain recombines TRBV21-1 with TRBJ1-5. TRBV21-1 constitutes a pseudogene. CDR3 length: 14 amino acids.

The V and J genes are TRBV11-2 and TRBJ1-1; D remains unclear. With 3 bases removed from V and 1 base from J, the gap between germline ends came to 6 bases. The CDR3 has 13 residues. Germline V gene data show CDR1 as SGHAT and CDR2 as FQNNGV. In DNA, the CDR3 is TGTGCCAGCAGCTTGCGGGAGAACACTGAAGCTTTCTTT. This encodes CASSLRENTEAFF.

The chain has TRBV5-6 and TRBJ2-1, with TRBD1 identical over 7 bases. The trim removed 5 bases at V and 2 bases at J, leaving 4 bases unmatched. The CDR3 is 14 residues long. Germline CDR1 and CDR2: SGHDT and YYEEEE. The CDR3 loop reads CASRLDRAYNEQFF. CDR3 sequence (DNA): TGTGCCAGCAGACTTGACAGGGCCTACAATGAGCAGTTCTTC. The full variable domain, its missing parts supplied by reference TRBV5-6 and TRBJ2-1, is DAGVTQSPTHLIKTRGQQVTLRCSPKSGHDTVSWYQQALGQGPQFIFQYYEEEERQRGNFPDRFSGHQFPNYSSELNVNALLLGDSALYLCASRLDRAYNEQFFGPGTRLTVL.

The CDR3 loop reads CASSFTGPGYEQYF. The CDR3 DNA is TGTGCCAGCAGCTTTACGGGACCAGGCTACGAGCAGTACTTC. This chain links TRBV7-2 with TRBJ2-7; D assignment may be TRBD1 or TRBD2 (5 bases each). This CDR3 contains 14 residues. Trimming removed 3 bases at V and 3 bases at J, with 12 bases between. Germline V gene lookup returns CDR1 SGHTA and CDR2 FQGNSA.

The rearrangement links TRBV28 to TRBJ1-5; D ambiguous. Germline values: CDR1 MDHEN, CDR2 SYDVKM. V lost 6 bases and J 3 bases, leaving 0 bases between the germline ends. The CDR3 spans 10 residues. The CDR3 nucleotides read TGTGCCAGCAGCAATCAGCCCCAGCATTTT. Translated, it gives CASSNQPQHF.

The V gene is TRBV27, the J gene TRBJ2-5, with D perhaps matching TRBD1 or TRBD2 (5 bases each). Germline assignment: CDR1 MNHEY and CDR2 SMNVEV (reference sequence). The CDR3 has 15 amino acids. The ends were cut back, 1 base at V and 1 base at J, with 10 bases in the middle. The CDR3: CASSLWGYLQETQYF. CDR3 nucleotide sequence: TGTGCCAGCAGTTTATGGGGGTACCTCCAAGAGACCCAGTACTTC.

The chain recombines TRBV27 with TRBJ2-1, with 9 positions matching TRBD2. Germline CDR1 reads MNHEY; CDR2 reads SMNVEV (reference sequence). This CDR3 comprises 14 residues. Trimming at V came to 4 bases and at J to 6 bases, leaving 4 bases not matched to a gene. This CDR3 is CASSYQTSGNEQFF. CDR3 in DNA: TGTGCCAGCAGTTACCAGACTAGCGGCAATGAGCAGTTCTTC.

This chain links TRBV9 with TRBJ2-3; 10 bases are a match to TRBD2. The CDR3 has 16 residues. Germline V lookup: CDR1 SGDLS, CDR2 YYNGEE. V lost 2 bases to trimming and J lost 3 bases; unmatched junction nucleotides: 6. The CDR3 is CASSVSSGSRTDTQYF. CDR3 bases: TGTGCCAGCAGCGTGTCTAGCGGGAGTAGGACAGATACGCAGTATTTT.

The J gene is TRBJ2-5, the V gene TRBV6-1; possibly TRBD2 for D (6 bases). This CDR3 spans 13 amino acids. The V gene lost 5 bases and the J gene lost 5 bases, with 12 bases spanning the gap. Germline V CDR1 and CDR2: MNHNS, SASEGT. This CDR3 reads CASSPGSGETQYF. CDR3 nucleotide sequence: TGTGCCAGCAGTCCCGGGAGTGGCGAGACCCAGTACTTC.

This clone was detected only a few times. The rearrangement links TRBV7-2 to TRBJ1-2; D gene ambiguous. The length of the CDR3 is 13 residues. Trimming left V 0 bases short and J 2 bases short, with 4 bases between. Germline CDR1 reads SGHTA; CDR2 reads FQGNSA. The CDR3 here is CASSLAPNYGYTF. CDR3 bases: TGTGCCAGCAGCTTAGCACCAAACTATGGCTACACCTTC.